These 28 T cell receptor beta chains were all obtained from the same sample, sequenced in a study of blood T cell repertoires in COVID-19. Profiling relied on immunoSEQ multiplex PCR, and the TCRdb table lists in-frame clones only, not all of them. The table includes about 220,000 clones, about nine tenths detected once. The material sequenced was PBMCs or T cells enriched from blood (not recorded which). The receptors here all came from a woman aged 25 to 39 who had recovered from COVID-19.

This rearrangement joins TRBV19 to TRBJ1-1; 12 positions agree with TRBD1. The trim removed 5 bases at V and 5 bases at J, leaving 9 bases unmatched. CDR3 length: 16 residues. Germline CDR1 reads LNHDA; CDR2 reads SQIVND (reference sequence). For the CDR3, the DNA is TGTGCCAGTAGTCAGCCGGGACAGGGGGCTTGGACTGAAGCTTTCTTT. Its translation is CASSQPGQGAWTEAFF.

J is TRBJ1-5 and V is TRBV7-2; D uncertain. The CDR3 consists of 16 residues. Germline CDR1 SGHTA, CDR2 FQGNSA. The V gene lost 1 base and the J gene lost 3 bases, with 13 bases spanning the gap. In nucleotides, the CDR3 is TGTGCCAGCAGCTTAGACGGAATAGCTAACAATCAGCCCCAGCATTTT. It encodes CASSLDGIANNQPQHF.

This chain connects TRBV6-5 to TRBJ1-4; 8 bases agree with TRBD1. The CDR3 is 15 residues long. J gave up 5 bases and V 5 bases, and 7 bases lay outside the gene matches. CDR1 and CDR2 from the germline V gene are MNHEY and SVGAGI. CDR3 sequence (DNA): TGTGCCAGCAGTAAATTCAGGGGGCAGAATGAAAAACTGTTTTTT. This codes for CASSKFRGQNEKLFF.

This chain connects TRBV9 to TRBJ1-4; a possible D gene is TRBD1 (5 bases). This CDR3 region has 20 residues. V gave up 0 bases and J gave up 0 bases, with 21 bases separating them. CDR1 and CDR2 (germline): SGDLS, YYNGEE. Here the CDR3 reads CASSVARDTPKGATNEKLFF. CDR3 nucleotides: TGTGCCAGCAGCGTAGCTCGCGACACTCCCAAAGGGGCAACTAATGAAAAACTGTTTTTT.

This clone was recorded once. The identical CDR3 is also encoded by other nucleotide sequences in the sample. This chain links TRBV12-3 or TRBV12-4 with TRBJ2-1, with unresolved D. The CDR3 is made up of 11 amino acids. The ends were cut back, 3 bases at V and 5 bases at J, with 2 bases in the middle. CDR3 sequence reads: CASSFNNEQFF. The CDR3 DNA is TGTGCCAGCAGTTTTAACAATGAGCAGTTCTTC.

The chain has TRBV7-3 and TRBJ1-1; maybe TRBD1 (5 bases). Trimming removed 2 bases at V and 9 bases at J, with 13 bases between. This CDR3 is built from 13 residues. From germline, CDR1 is SGHTA and CDR2 FQGTGA. The DNA for the CDR3 is TGTGCCAGCAGCTTAGGGGCAGCCCAGCAAGCTTTCTTT. It specifies CASSLGAAQQAFF.

This clone was found once. The V call is TRBV5-8, the J call TRBJ2-2, with 11 nucleotides matching TRBD1. The CDR3 is 19 amino acids. Germline CDR1 SGHTS, CDR2 YDEGEE. With 3 bases clipped from V and 5 bases from J, the junction kept 15 bases outside the gene matches. The CDR3: CASSSTAGTGGSFTGELFF. In DNA, the CDR3 is TGTGCCAGCAGCTCTACAGCCGGGACAGGGGGATCATTTACCGGGGAGCTGTTTTTT.

This rearrangement joins TRBV3-1 (or the pseudogene TRBV3-2) to TRBJ1-1; the D is unclear. Trimming pared 4 bases from V and 1 base from J, leaving 13 bases between. Germline lookup yields CDR1 LGHDT and CDR2 YNNKEL (reference sequence). There are 15 residues in the CDR3. Here the CDR3 reads CASSPPGRGNTEAFF. DNA of the CDR3: TGTGCCAGCAGCCCGCCAGGACGGGGGAACACTGAAGCTTTCTTT.

V is TRBV11-3 and J is TRBJ1-2; the match to TRBD1 covers 7 bases. The CDR3 runs 15 residues. From germline, CDR1 is SGHNT and CDR2 YENEEA. V shed 1 base, J shed 4 bases, and the junction held 6 bases outside the gene matches. This CDR3 reads CASSLVGTGAYGYTF. The CDR3 DNA reads as TGTGCCAGCAGCTTAGTCGGAACAGGGGCCTATGGCTACACCTTC.

The chain carries TRBV5-1 and TRBJ1-2; D is undetermined. In germline, CDR1 is SGHRS, CDR2 YFSETQ. The CDR3 has 14 amino acids. The V gene lost 4 bases and the J gene lost 8 bases, with 18 bases spanning the gap. This CDR3 reads CASSPPGDTGGYTF. CDR3 DNA sequence: TGCGCCAGCAGCCCCCCCGGGGATACCGGGGGCTACACCTTC. Filled out from reference TRBV5-1 and TRBJ1-2, the complete variable domain reads KAGVTQTPRYLIKTRGQQVTLSCSPISGHRSVSWYQQTPGQGLQFLFEYFSETQRNKGNFPGRFSGRQFSNSRSEMNVSTLELGDSALYLCASSPPGDTGGYTFGSGTRLTVV.

The chain has TRBV7-2 and TRBJ1-1; 7 positions agree with TRBD1. Germline trimming cut 1 base from V and 5 bases from J; bases unmatched to any gene: 7. Germline CDR1 is SGHTA and CDR2 is FQGNSA. The CDR3 has 15 amino acids. The CDR3 coding sequence is TGTGCCAGCAGCTTAGTGGAGACAGGGTGGACTGAAGCTTTCTTT. This gives the protein CASSLVETGWTEAFF.

V and J are TRBV11-1 and TRBJ2-7; D may be TRBD2 (6 bases). With 1 base removed from V and 0 bases from J, the gap between germline ends came to 7 bases. Looked up from germline, CDR1 is SGHAT and CDR2 is FQDESV (reference sequence). The CDR3 runs to 14 residues. The chain's CDR3 is CASSLVGSSYEQYF. DNA of the CDR3: TGTGCCAGCAGCTTAGTCGGGAGCTCCTACGAGCAGTACTTC.

The J gene is TRBJ2-1, the V gene TRBV6-2 or TRBV6-3; the match to TRBD1 covers 7 bases. The V gene's germline CDR1 is MNHEY and CDR2 SVGEGT. The J segment lost 1 base and the V segment lost 5 bases, leaving 5 bases of the junction unmatched. CDR3 length: 15 residues. CDR3 coding DNA: TGTGCCAGCAGTCCCCTGGACAGGTCCTACAATGAGCAGTTCTTC. Its protein product is CASSPLDRSYNEQFF.

The V and J genes are TRBV7-3 and TRBJ2-3; weak D call: TRBD2 (5 bases). The CDR3 contains 16 residues. CDR1 is SGHTA and CDR2 is FQGTGA in the germline V gene. V was trimmed by 5 bases and J by 7 bases, leaving 22 bases between them. CDR3 nucleotides: TGTGCCAGCAGCCAATCCTACTCCGGGCCCGGGAATACGCAGTATTTT. Encoded protein: CASSQSYSGPGNTQYF.

J is TRBJ1-2 and V is TRBV18; weak D call: TRBD1 (5 bases). V shed 2 bases and J shed 3 bases, with 13 bases lying between them. This CDR3 has 15 amino acids. CDR1 and CDR2 (germline): KGHSH, LQKENI. The DNA for the CDR3 is TGTGCCAGCTCACCATCAGCTGGCAGGGACTATGGCTACACCTTC. Its protein is CASSPSAGRDYGYTF.

The chain couples TRBV29-1 to TRBJ2-5; D perhaps matches TRBD1 (6 bases). The ends were cut back, 4 bases at V and 1 base at J, with 10 bases in the middle. Germline loops: CDR1 SQVTM, CDR2 ANQGSEA. CDR3 length equals 13 residues. CDR3 amino acids: CSVARTAQETQYF. CDR3 coding DNA: TGCAGCGTTGCCCGGACAGCCCAAGAGACCCAGTACTTC. Full variable domain (missing parts from reference TRBV29-1 and TRBJ2-5): SAVISQKPSRDICQRGTSLTIQCQVDSQVTMMFWYRQQPGQSLTLIATANQGSEATYESGFVIDKFPISRPNLTFSTLTVSNMSPEDSSIYLCSVARTAQETQYFGPGTRLLVL.

V and J are TRBV7-8 and TRBJ1-1; D ambiguous. This CDR3 spans 14 amino acids. Germline values: CDR1 SGHVS, CDR2 FQNEAQ. V dropped 7 bases and J dropped 0 bases, with 12 bases sitting between them. In DNA form, the CDR3 reads TGTGCCAGCAACCAAATCGACATGAACACTGAAGCTTTCTTT. Translation: CASNQIDMNTEAFF. Drawing the rest from reference TRBV7-8 and TRBJ1-1, the complete variable domain is GAGVSQSPRYKVAKRGQDVALRCDPISGHVSLFWYQQALGQGPEFLTYFQNEAQLDKSGLPSDRFFAERPEGSVSTLKIQRTQQEDSAVYLCASNQIDMNTEAFFGQGTRLTVV.

This sequence joins TRBV19 and TRBJ2-1, with D unclear. Germline CDR1 LNHDA, CDR2 SQIVND (reference sequence). The CDR3 extends over 13 amino acids. V gave up 4 bases and J gave up 0 bases, with 4 bases separating them. The DNA for the CDR3 is TGTGCCAGTAGTACCCTCTCCTACAATGAGCAGTTCTTC. Protein: CASSTLSYNEQFF.

This clone has only one observation. This sequence joins TRBV29-1 and TRBJ2-3; TRBD2 matches at 7 bases. J was trimmed by 3 bases and V by 4 bases; bases with no gene match: 7. The CDR3 is 14 amino acids. The germline V gene has CDR1 SQVTM and CDR2 ANQGSEA. CDR3 residues: CSVARGGATDTQYF. CDR3 in DNA: TGCAGCGTTGCGCGCGGGGGAGCGACAGATACGCAGTATTTT.

The rearrangement joins TRBV6-2 or TRBV6-3 to TRBJ2-7, with D perhaps TRBD2 (6 bases). Germline V gives CDR1 MNHEY, CDR2 SVGEGT. The CDR3 runs to 13 residues. V lost 2 bases to trimming and J lost 4 bases, with 9 bases between them. The CDR3: CASSYGTGYEQYF. In DNA, the CDR3 is TGTGCCAGCAGTTACGGGACTGGATACGAGCAGTACTTC.

This clone appeared once. This rearrangement joins TRBV11-3 to TRBJ1-1; TRBD1 is a possible D gene (6 bases). Trimming took 5 bases from V and 3 from J, leaving 10 bases between them. Germline V gene data show CDR1 as SGHNT and CDR2 as YENEEA. This CDR3 contains 13 residues. In DNA, the CDR3 is TGTGCCAGCAGCCCCGAGGGGGACACTGAAGCTTTCTTT. Its protein is CASSPEGDTEAFF.

CDR3 amino acids: CASSPGGAEQFF. The CDR3 DNA reads as TGTGCCAGCTCACCTGGGGGCGCTGAGCAGTTCTTC. The chain recombines TRBV18 with TRBJ2-1, with a tentative D call TRBD1 (6 bases). Trimming pared 3 bases from V and 9 bases from J, leaving 9 bases between. CDR1 and CDR2 from the germline V gene are KGHSH and LQKENI. The CDR3 has 12 amino acids.

The chain employs TRBV4-3 and TRBJ2-7, with D tentatively TRBD1 (5 bases). Germline V CDR1 and CDR2: LGHNA, YSLEER. V was clipped by 0 bases and J by 4 bases, with 10 bases between them. The CDR3 has 14 residues. CDR3 sequence: CASSQDDRGYEQYF. The CDR3 DNA reads as TGCGCCAGCAGCCAAGATGATAGGGGATACGAGCAGTACTTC.

This clone came up once. This sequence joins TRBV3-1 (or the pseudogene TRBV3-2) and TRBJ2-2; possibly TRBD1 for D (6 bases). Trimming shortened V by 2 bases and J by 8 bases, and 12 bases separated the two germline ends. Germline V gene lookup returns CDR1 LGHDT and CDR2 YNNKEL (reference sequence). The CDR3 totals 14 residues. The CDR3 nucleotides are TGTGCCAGCAGCCAAAACAGGGATCCTGGGGAGCTGTTTTTT. Amino acids: CASSQNRDPGELFF.

The V gene is TRBV19, the J gene TRBJ1-6; D call uncertain. Germline CDR1 is LNHDA and CDR2 is SQIVND (reference sequence). V was shortened by 4 bases and J by 7 bases, with 23 bases between the two germline ends. CDR3 length equals 18 residues. CDR3 sequence: CASSTRLAALAENSPLHF. CDR3 DNA: TGTGCCAGTAGTACCCGGCTAGCGGCTTTAGCCGAAAATTCACCCCTCCACTTT.

This chain joins TRBV19 and TRBJ1-5; 7 bases are shared with TRBD1. Germline V gene sequence: CDR1 LNHDA, CDR2 SQIVND (reference sequence). V lost 8 bases, J lost 5 bases, and 9 bases stayed unmatched. The length of the CDR3 is 14 residues. This CDR3 is CASRLRQGDQPQHF. DNA for the CDR3: TGTGCCAGTCGTCTCAGACAGGGCGATCAGCCCCAGCATTTT.

The chain couples TRBV25-1 to TRBJ2-2; 9 bases agree with TRBD1. This CDR3 contains 16 residues. The J segment lost 2 bases and the V segment lost 5 bases, leaving 6 bases of the junction unmatched. Germline values: CDR1 MGHDK, CDR2 SYGVNS. CDR3 region: CASSRGQGYNTGELFF. CDR3 DNA: TGTGCCAGCAGTCGGGGACAGGGCTATAACACCGGGGAGCTGTTTTTT. Full variable domain (outside the CDR3, taken from reference TRBV25-1 and TRBJ2-2): EADIYQTPRYLVIGTGKKITLECSQTMGHDKMYWYQQDPGMELHLIHYSYGVNSTEKGDLSSESTVSRIRTEHFPLTLESARPSHTSQYLCASSRGQGYNTGELFFGEGSRLTVL.

V gene TRBV6-4 combines with J gene TRBJ2-6; D is perhaps TRBD1 (5 bases). This CDR3 is built from 16 residues. The germline CDR1 and CDR2 sequences are MRHNA and SNTAGT. Trimming removed 3 bases from V and 0 bases from J, with 9 bases in between. In nucleotides, the CDR3 is TGTGCCAGCAGTGAGAGCAGGGCCTCTGGGGCCAACGTCCTGACTTTC. This codes for CASSESRASGANVLTF.